This TCR beta chain originates from a study of blood T cell repertoires in COVID-19. Study-level information: The cDNA or gDNA used as material had been derived from T cells, B-cell-depleted T cells, or PBMCs.

Authors' processing steps: Reference gene primers were amplified, and this amplification served to estimate nucleated cell counts. The protocol was immunoSEQ multiplex PCR, while the TCRdb copy is restricted to in-frame clones and leaves out a portion. The V and J calls and clone size were taken over from that table, and D and trimming were inferred from the DNA. The sample records over 200,000 clones, 86% being singletons. The receptor comes from a young man who had recovered from COVID-19. The sample consisted of peripheral blood.

CDR3 DNA sequence: TGTGCCAGTAGTGATGGAAATAAGATTACTATGTCTTTCTTT. Translation gives CASSDGNKITMSFF. The chain employs TRBV19 and TRBJ1-1; D gene uncertain. V lost 5 bases and J 12 bases, leaving 22 bases between the germline ends. Germline CDR1 reads LNHDA; CDR2 reads SQIVND (reference sequence). The CDR3 is 14 residues long.